This TCR beta chain is from a study of shared clonotypes between healthy human individuals. Study-level points and caveats: Lower generation probabilities were found for non-shared clonotypes than for those shared by all four donors.

It was CD45RO-negative cells, positively selected for CCR7, that made up naive CD8 cells, with terminally differentiated effector memory CD45RA+ cells excluded. Turning to this clone: The antigen is not known.

In germline, CDR1 is SGHAT, CDR2 FQNNGV. Trimming pared 5 bases from V and 4 bases from J, leaving 10 bases between. The CDR3 has 13 residues. Sorted-subset replicate PCRs used 150 to 250 ng of genomic DNA. This amount corresponded to some 30,000 T cell genomes. Here immunoSEQ multiplex PCR was the method, and the copy in TCRdb shows in-frame clones only, minus some. The sample shows 2 million to 2.5 million clones, approximately 94% of them seen only once. The sequence was obtained from a man aged 18 to 29 in good health. Some clones in this sample may be carry-over from other donors' samples. The sequencing input was naive CD8+ T cells from PBMCs. The V and J genes are TRBV11-2 and TRBJ2-3; D is uncertain. The CDR3 nucleotides read TGTGCCAGCAGCGCGGTCCATGCAGATACGCAGTATTTT. Residues: CASSAVHADTQYF.